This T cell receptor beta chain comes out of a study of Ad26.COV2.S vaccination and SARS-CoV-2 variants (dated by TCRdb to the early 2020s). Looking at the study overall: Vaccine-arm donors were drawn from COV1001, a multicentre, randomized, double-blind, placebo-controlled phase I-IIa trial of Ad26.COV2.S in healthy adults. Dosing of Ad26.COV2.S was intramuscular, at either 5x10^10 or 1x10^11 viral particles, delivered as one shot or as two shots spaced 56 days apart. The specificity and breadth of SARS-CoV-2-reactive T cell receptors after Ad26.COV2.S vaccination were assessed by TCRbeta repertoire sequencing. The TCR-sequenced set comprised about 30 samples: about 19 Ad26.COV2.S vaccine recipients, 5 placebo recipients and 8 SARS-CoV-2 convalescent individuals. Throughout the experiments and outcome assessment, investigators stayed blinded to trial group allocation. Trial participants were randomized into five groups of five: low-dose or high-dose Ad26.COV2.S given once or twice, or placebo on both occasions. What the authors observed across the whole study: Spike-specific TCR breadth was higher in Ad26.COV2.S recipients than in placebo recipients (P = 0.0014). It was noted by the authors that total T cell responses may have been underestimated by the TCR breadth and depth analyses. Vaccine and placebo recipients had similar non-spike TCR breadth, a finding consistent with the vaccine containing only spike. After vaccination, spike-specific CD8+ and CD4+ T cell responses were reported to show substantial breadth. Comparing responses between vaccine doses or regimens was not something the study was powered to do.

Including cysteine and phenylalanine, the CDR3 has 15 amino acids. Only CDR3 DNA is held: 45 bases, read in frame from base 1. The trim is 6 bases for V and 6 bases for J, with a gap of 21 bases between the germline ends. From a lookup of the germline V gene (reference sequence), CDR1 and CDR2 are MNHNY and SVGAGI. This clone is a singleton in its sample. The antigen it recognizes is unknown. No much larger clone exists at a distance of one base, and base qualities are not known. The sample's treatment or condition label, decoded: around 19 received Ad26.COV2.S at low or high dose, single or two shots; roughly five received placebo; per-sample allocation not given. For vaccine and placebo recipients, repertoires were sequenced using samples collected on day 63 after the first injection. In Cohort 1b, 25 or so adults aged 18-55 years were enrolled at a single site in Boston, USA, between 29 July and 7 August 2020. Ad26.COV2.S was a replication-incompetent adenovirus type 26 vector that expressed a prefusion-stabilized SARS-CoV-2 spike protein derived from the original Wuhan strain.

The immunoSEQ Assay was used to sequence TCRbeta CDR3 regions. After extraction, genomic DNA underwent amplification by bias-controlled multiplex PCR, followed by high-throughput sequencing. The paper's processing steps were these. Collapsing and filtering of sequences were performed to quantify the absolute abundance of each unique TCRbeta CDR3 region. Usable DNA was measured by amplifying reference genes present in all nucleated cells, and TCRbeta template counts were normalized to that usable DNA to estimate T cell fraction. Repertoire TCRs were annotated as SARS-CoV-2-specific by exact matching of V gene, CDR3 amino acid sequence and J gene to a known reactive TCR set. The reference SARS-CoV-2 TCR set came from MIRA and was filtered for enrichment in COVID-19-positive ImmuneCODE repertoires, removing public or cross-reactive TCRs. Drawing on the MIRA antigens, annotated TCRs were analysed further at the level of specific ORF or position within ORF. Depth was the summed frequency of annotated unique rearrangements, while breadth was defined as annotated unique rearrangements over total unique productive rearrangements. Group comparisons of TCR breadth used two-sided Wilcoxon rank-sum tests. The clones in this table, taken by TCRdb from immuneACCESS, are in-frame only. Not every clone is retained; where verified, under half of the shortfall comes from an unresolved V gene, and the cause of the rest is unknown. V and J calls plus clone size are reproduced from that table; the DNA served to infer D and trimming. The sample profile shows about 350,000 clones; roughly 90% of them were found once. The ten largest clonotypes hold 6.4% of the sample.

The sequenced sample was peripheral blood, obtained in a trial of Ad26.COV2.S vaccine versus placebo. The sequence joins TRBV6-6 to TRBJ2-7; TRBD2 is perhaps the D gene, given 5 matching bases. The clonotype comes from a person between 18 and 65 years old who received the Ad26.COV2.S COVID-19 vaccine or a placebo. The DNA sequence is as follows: TGTGCCAGCAGCCAACGGCTGTCACTAGGCTTCGAGCAGTACTTC. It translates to CASSQRLSLGFEQYF.